One sample yielded the 25 T cell receptor beta chains listed below, sequenced in a study of a mutant IDH1 vaccine in newly diagnosed glioma. Regarding time point: week 35, safety follow-up. The content of each vaccine dose was 300 ug of mutant IDH1 20-mer peptide, and topical imiquimod accompanied it. Clones were sequenced by immunoSEQ multiplex PCR, and TCRdb holds only the in-frame ones, with some missing. The sample records under 35,000 clones, about four fifths being singletons. Their recognized antigens are unknown. This specimen consisted of PBMCs, obtained from a glioma patient whose treatment included an IDH1 peptide vaccine. These receptors all come from a man in his fifties with glioma.

In this sample, this clone turned up once. This chain uses TRBV5-1 with TRBJ2-3; D remains ambiguous. V was cut by 4 bases and J by 4 bases, with 16 bases left in between. CDR1 SGHRS and CDR2 YFSETQ come from the germline V gene. This CDR3 comprises 15 residues. CDR3: CASSERPTLSDTQYF. Here the CDR3 DNA reads TGCGCCAGCAGCGAAAGGCCAACATTGTCAGATACGCAGTATTTT.

This chain links TRBV5-1 with TRBJ2-7; D is uncertain. V was trimmed by 0 bases and J by 4 bases, leaving 14 bases between them. This CDR3 comprises 15 residues. Per the germline V gene, CDR1 is SGHRS and CDR2 is YFSETQ. CDR3 bases: TGCGCCAGCAGCTTGGAGGATATTGGAACTTACGAGCAGTACTTC. Protein product: CASSLEDIGTYEQYF.

The chain recombines TRBV10-3 with TRBJ1-2; D unresolved. Germline V gene sequence: CDR1 ENHRY, CDR2 SYGVKD. With 8 bases removed from V and 6 bases from J, the gap between germline ends came to 10 bases. There are 11 residues in the CDR3. The CDR3: CAIGSLDGYTF. DNA of the CDR3: TGTGCCATCGGGTCACTAGATGGCTACACCTTC.

The CDR3: CAWSAGGVWDEQYF. The CDR3 nucleotides read TGTGCCTGGAGTGCCGGGGGAGTATGGGACGAGCAGTACTTC. The J gene is TRBJ2-7, the V gene TRBV30; a possible D gene is TRBD2 (6 bases). The germline CDR1 and CDR2 sequences are GTSNPN and SVGIG (reference sequence). The V gene lost 1 base and the J gene lost 5 bases, with 15 bases spanning the gap. The CDR3 is 14 residues long.

This chain uses TRBV4-3 with TRBJ1-6, with D perhaps TRBD1 (6 bases). The CDR3 length is 14 residues. Germline V gene sequence: CDR1 LGHNA, CDR2 YSLEER. The V gene lost 1 base and the J gene lost 7 bases, with 8 bases spanning the gap. The CDR3 DNA reads as TGCGCCAGCAGCCAAGCAAGGGGGAATTCACCCCTCCACTTT. Amino acids: CASSQARGNSPLHF.

The chain links TRBV5-4 to TRBJ2-6; maybe TRBD2 (5 bases). Germline lookup yields CDR1 SGHNT and CDR2 YYREEE (reference sequence). The length of the CDR3 is 15 residues. V lost 2 bases, J lost 2 bases, and 8 bases lay in between. CDR3 bases: TGTGCCAGCAGCTTTGTCGGGGCTGGGGCCAACGTCCTGACTTTC. Its translation is CASSFVGAGANVLTF. Based on the CDR3 plus reference TRBV5-4 and TRBJ2-6, the full variable domain is ETGVTQSPTHLIKTRGQQVTLRCSSQSGHNTVSWYQQALGQGPQFIFQYYREEENGRGNFPPRFSGLQFPNYSSELNVNALELDDSALYLCASSFVGAGANVLTFGAGSRLTVL.

The gene calls are TRBV7-2 and TRBJ1-1, with a tentative D call TRBD1 (5 bases). Germline V gene lookup returns CDR1 SGHTA and CDR2 FQGNSA. This CDR3 contains 15 residues. V was clipped by 2 bases and J by 2 bases, with 12 bases between them. CDR3 sequence (DNA): TGTGCCAGCAGCTTAATGGCGACAGCTAACACTGAAGCTTTCTTT. This sequence encodes CASSLMATANTEAFF.

J is TRBJ1-2 and V is TRBV2; D is possibly TRBD1 (5 bases). The V and J ends lost 6 bases and 3 bases respectively, with 11 bases between them. Germline V gene data show CDR1 as SNHLY and CDR2 as FYNNEI. The CDR3 runs to 13 residues. The DNA for the CDR3 is TGTGCCAGCAGCCGGGACGGGGACTATGGCTACACCTTC. Its translation is CASSRDGDYGYTF.

This rearrangement joins TRBV11-2 to TRBJ1-5; a possible D gene is TRBD1 (6 bases). There are 15 residues in the CDR3. Germline CDR1 and CDR2: SGHAT and FQNNGV. The ends were cut back, 1 base at V and 2 bases at J, with 9 bases in the middle. CDR3 nucleotides: TGTGCCAGCAGCTTAGCTGGGGGCGGCAATCAGCCCCAGCATTTT. It specifies CASSLAGGGNQPQHF.

The J gene is TRBJ1-6, the V gene TRBV6-1; D perhaps matches TRBD1 (6 bases). Germline V gives CDR1 MNHNS, CDR2 SASEGT. V lost 7 bases, J lost 4 bases, and 8 bases lay in between. This CDR3 spans 13 amino acids. CDR3: CASIGGYNSPLHF. The CDR3 nucleotides are TGTGCCAGCATAGGGGGTTATAATTCACCCCTCCACTTT.

This chain joins TRBV5-1 and TRBJ2-3, with 8 bases that match TRBD1. The CDR3 sequence is 14 residues long. Germline CDR1 is SGHRS and CDR2 is YFSETQ. The V segment lost 4 bases and the J segment 6 bases; nucleotides outside the gene matches: 7. The CDR3 is CASSANRGEDTQYF. CDR3 coding DNA: TGCGCCAGCAGCGCCAACAGGGGGGAGGATACGCAGTATTTT.

CDR3 coding DNA: TGTGCCAGCAGCAAAGGGCTTCGGGGGAGAGTGGAATACAATGAGCAGTTCTTC. The encoded protein is CASSKGLRGRVEYNEQFF. V gene TRBV21-1 combines with J gene TRBJ2-1; no check of the table's D call, TRBD2, against the DNA was made. TRBV21-1 is a pseudogene segment. This CDR3 has 18 residues.

The chain couples TRBV6-5 to TRBJ1-1; D is undetermined. V lost 8 bases and J 0 bases, leaving 10 bases between the germline ends. Germline V gene data show CDR1 as MNHEY and CDR2 as SVGAGI. CDR3 size: 13 residues. This CDR3 is CASQGSVNTEAFF. The CDR3 DNA follows: TGTGCCAGCCAAGGGTCGGTGAACACTGAAGCTTTCTTT.

This chain links TRBV9 with TRBJ1-1; D call uncertain. Germline V gene lookup returns CDR1 SGDLS and CDR2 YYNGEE. This CDR3 is 13 amino acids long. V was pared by 0 bases and J by 6 bases, with 9 bases between. The CDR3 bases are TGTGCCAGCAGCGTAGGTCGCAGTTCTGAAGCTTTCTTT. This encodes CASSVGRSSEAFF.

The chain links TRBV29-1 to TRBJ2-1, with D hard to call. From germline, CDR1 is SQVTM and CDR2 ANQGSEA. V shed 6 bases and J shed 0 bases, with 12 bases lying between them. This CDR3 has 14 residues. The CDR3 loop is CSVIRESSYNEQFF. CDR3 nucleotide sequence: TGCAGCGTAATCAGAGAGAGCTCCTACAATGAGCAGTTCTTC.

This clone was seen just once. This rearrangement joins TRBV6-4 to TRBJ1-1, with TRBD1 matching over 8 bases. Germline loops: CDR1 MRHNA, CDR2 SNTAGT. CDR3 length equals 13 residues. Trimming removed 6 bases from V and 3 bases from J; junction bases left unmatched: 3. The CDR3 nucleotides read TGTGCCAGCAGGGACAGGGTGGACACTGAAGCTTTCTTT. Translated, it gives CASRDRVDTEAFF.

The chain joins TRBV6-5 to TRBJ1-3; D unclear. Between the trimmed V and J ends, which lost 8 bases and 4 bases, there was a span of 9 bases. This CDR3 is built from 12 residues. Germline CDR1 and CDR2: MNHEY and SVGAGI. CDR3: CASGIRGNTIYF. CDR3 nucleotides: TGTGCCAGCGGTATCCGCGGAAACACCATATATTTT.

This rearrangement joins TRBV7-8 to TRBJ2-7; the match to TRBD2 covers 9 bases. V lost 0 bases to trimming and J lost 3 bases; unmatched junction nucleotides: 6. Looked up from germline, CDR1 is SGHVS and CDR2 is FQNEAQ. The CDR3 has 16 residues. This CDR3 is CASSLAPSGGYYEQYF. The CDR3 DNA sequence: TGTGCCAGCAGCTTAGCGCCCAGCGGGGGGTACTACGAGCAGTACTTC.

The J gene is TRBJ2-7, the V gene TRBV19; 13 positions match TRBD2. V lost 6 bases and J lost 4; bases outside the gene matches: 3. The germline V gene has CDR1 LNHDA and CDR2 SQIVND (reference sequence). CDR3 length: 14 residues. CDR3 loop: CASSKTSGGYEQYF. The CDR3, as DNA: TGTGCCAGTAGCAAGACTAGCGGGGGGTACGAGCAGTACTTC.

This clone has a handful of counts. This rearrangement joins TRBV30 to TRBJ2-6; 8 nucleotides agree with TRBD1. The germline V gene encodes CDR1 GTSNPN and CDR2 SVGIG (reference sequence). J was trimmed by 3 bases and V by 5 bases; bases with no gene match: 9. CDR3 size: 16 residues. The CDR3: CAWGRTGRRGANVLTF. In DNA form, the CDR3 reads TGTGCCTGGGGACGGACAGGGCGGCGTGGGGCCAACGTCCTGACTTTC.

The chain joins TRBV9 to TRBJ1-4, with a weak D call TRBD1 (6 bases). Germline V lookup: CDR1 SGDLS, CDR2 YYNGEE. The CDR3 extends over 14 amino acids. V dropped 4 bases and J dropped 4 bases, with 11 bases sitting between them. The CDR3 sequence is CASSPDRYNEKLFF. CDR3 DNA: TGTGCCAGCAGCCCCGACAGGTATAATGAAAAACTGTTTTTT.

A few counts support this clone. J is TRBJ2-7 and V is TRBV7-9; 9 bases agree with TRBD2. Germline loops: CDR1 SEHNR, CDR2 FQNEAQ (reference sequence). V lost 5 bases, J lost 2 bases, and 4 bases stayed unmatched. CDR3 length: 14 amino acids. The CDR3: CASSGTSRPYEQYF. CDR3 DNA sequence: TGTGCCAGCAGCGGGACTAGCAGACCCTACGAGCAGTACTTC.

The chain couples TRBV9 to TRBJ2-2; D gene unclear. The CDR3 totals 13 residues. The V and J ends lost 2 bases and 5 bases respectively, with 7 bases between them. Germline V gene sequence: CDR1 SGDLS, CDR2 YYNGEE. The CDR3 sequence: CASSVDQTGELFF. As DNA, the CDR3 is TGTGCCAGCAGCGTTGACCAGACCGGGGAGCTGTTTTTT.

J is TRBJ1-2 and V is TRBV28, with 7 bases that match TRBD1. V lost 8 bases to trimming and J lost 3 bases; unmatched junction nucleotides: 6. Germline assignment: CDR1 MDHEN and CDR2 SYDVKM. The CDR3 length is 13 residues. Here the CDR3 DNA reads TGTGCCAGCGGGACAGTAGCCGACTATGGCTACACCTTC. Its translation: CASGTVADYGYTF.

The CDR3 loop reads CASSSGARNYGYTF. The CDR3 DNA follows: TGTGCCAGCAGCTCGGGGGCGCGTAACTATGGCTACACCTTC. The genes are TRBV5-5 and TRBJ1-2; D might be TRBD1 (6 bases). V lost 3 bases and J 1 base, leaving 10 bases between the germline ends. This CDR3 is built from 14 residues. CDR1 is SGHKS and CDR2 is YYEKEE in the germline V gene (reference sequence). Full variable domain (missing parts from reference TRBV5-5 and TRBJ1-2): DAGVTQSPTHLIKTRGQQVTLRCSPISGHKSVSWYQQVLGQGPQFIFQYYEKEERGRGNFPDRFSARQFPNYSSELNVNALLLGDSALYLCASSSGARNYGYTFGSGTRLTVV.